The 13 T cell receptor beta chains listed next were all sequenced from one sample in a study of T cell repertoires in cytomegalovirus infection. These receptors have no identified antigens. MiXCR, applied by TCRdb to the reads, yields one record per CDR3 protein. This table has 650,000 to 900,000 distinct CDR3 sequences, about 29% appearing once. The material was cultured CD8+ T cells from PBMCs, obtained from culture after CMV antigen stimulation. The receptors originated from a human donor in good health (CMV status not recorded). Some clones in this sample may be carry-over from other donors' samples.

The chain links TRBV29-1 to TRBJ2-1, with D possibly TRBD2 on 7 matching bases. The CDR3 runs to 14 residues. V shed 6 bases and J shed 4 bases, with 16 bases lying between them. The germline CDR1 and CDR2 sequences are SQVTM and ANQGSEA. The CDR3 DNA sequence: TGCAGCGTACCATTGCGGGGGCTTTACAATGAGCAGTTCTTC. Encoded protein: CSVPLRGLYNEQFF.

The V and J genes are TRBV6-1 and TRBJ1-5, with 11 bases that match TRBD1. Germline V gene data show CDR1 as MNHNS and CDR2 as SASEGT. CDR3 length equals 15 residues. V lost 3 bases and J lost 7; bases outside the gene matches: 5. CDR3 in amino acids: CASSDWGQGGQPQHF. For the CDR3, the DNA is TGTGCCAGCAGTGATTGGGGACAGGGGGGCCAGCCCCAGCATTTT.

This clonotype has a handful of counts. The chain employs TRBV5-1 and TRBJ2-1; possible D gene TRBD2, 5 bases. The germline V and J ends were trimmed by 4 bases and 0 bases, with 14 bases remaining between them. This CDR3 is built from 16 residues. Per germline, CDR1 SGHRS and CDR2 YFSETQ. The CDR3 loop is CASSPRTAGSYNEQFF. The CDR3 DNA reads as TGCGCCAGCAGCCCCCGAACTGCGGGCTCCTACAATGAGCAGTTCTTC.

CDR3 amino acids: CASSLEGHDTEAFF. DNA of the CDR3: TGTGCCAGCAGTTTGGAGGGTCATGACACTGAAGCTTTCTTT. The rearrangement uses TRBV27 and TRBJ1-1; D uncertain. CDR3 length: 14 amino acids. CDR1 MNHEY and CDR2 SMNVEV come from the germline V gene (reference sequence). V was cut by 3 bases and J by 3 bases, with 11 bases left in between.

The chain recombines TRBV2 with TRBJ2-7; D may be TRBD1 (6 bases). The CDR3 is made up of 10 amino acids. V was clipped by 8 bases and J by 6 bases, with 8 bases between them. Germline V gives CDR1 SNHLY, CDR2 FYNNEI. CDR3 coding DNA: TGTGCCAGCCTACAGGGCGAGCAGTACTTC. It translates to CASLQGEQYF.

The V call is TRBV20-1, the J call TRBJ2-1; D is ambiguous. The germline gives CDR1 DFQATT, CDR2 SNEGSKA (reference sequence). Trimming cost V 6 bases and J 7 bases, with 22 bases left between them. There are 15 residues in the CDR3. The CDR3 is CSAQRLGSLENEQFF. The CDR3 DNA sequence: TGCAGTGCCCAACGTCTAGGGTCCCTGGAGAATGAGCAGTTCTTC.

V usage is TRBV4-2 and J usage is TRBJ2-7; D gene ambiguous. Germline CDR1 reads LGHNA; CDR2 reads YNFKEQ. The CDR3 runs to 15 residues. The V end was cut by 0 bases, the J end by 2 bases, with 11 bases between. The CDR3 reads CASSQESQVTYEQYF. CDR3 nucleotides: TGTGCCAGCAGCCAAGAATCCCAGGTTACCTACGAGCAGTACTTC.

The chain joins TRBV19 to TRBJ2-2, with D perhaps matching TRBD1 or TRBD2 (5 bases each). Germline values: CDR1 LNHDA, CDR2 SQIVND (reference sequence). The CDR3 runs 16 residues. V lost 7 bases and J lost 7, with 22 bases in between. The DNA of the CDR3 is TGTGCCAGTACCCCTTTCCCCGGGACGAGGAACGGGGAGCTGTTTTTT. Its protein product is CASTPFPGTRNGELFF.

This clonotype has just a few counts. The chain carries TRBV7-9 and TRBJ2-1; a weak D match, TRBD1 (6 bases). There are 15 residues in the CDR3. Trimming left V 2 bases short and J 4 bases short, with 12 bases between. The germline CDR1 and CDR2 sequences are SEHNR and FQNEAQ (reference sequence). The CDR3: CASSLPGTPYNEQFF. DNA of the CDR3: TGTGCCAGCAGCTTACCCGGGACACCTTACAATGAGCAGTTCTTC.

The rearrangement joins TRBV7-9 to TRBJ2-1; D unclear. V lost 5 bases to trimming and J lost 2 bases, with 13 bases between them. The CDR3 has 15 amino acids. Germline V gene data show CDR1 as SEHNR and CDR2 as FQNEAQ (reference sequence). CDR3 bases: TGTGCCAGCAGCACCGATGCTAGGACCTACAATGAGCAGTTCTTC. This codes for CASSTDARTYNEQFF.

This clonotype has a handful of counts. V is TRBV19 and J is TRBJ1-5, with D possibly being TRBD1 (5 bases). Germline V gene data show CDR1 as LNHDA and CDR2 as SQIVND (reference sequence). This CDR3 contains 16 residues. V was shortened by 2 bases and J by 7 bases, with 18 bases between the two germline ends. The CDR3 loop is CASSIKVGGSGQPQHF. In nucleotides, the CDR3 is TGTGCCAGTAGTATAAAGGTTGGGGGTAGCGGGCAGCCCCAGCATTTT. Variable domain in full (rest from reference TRBV19 and TRBJ1-5): DGGITQSPKYLFRKEGQNVTLSCEQNLNHDAMYWYRQDPGQGLRLIYYSQIVNDFQKGDIAEGYSVSREKKESFPLTVTSAQKNPTAFYLCASSIKVGGSGQPQHFGDGTRLSIL.

There are a few counts of this clonotype. V gene TRBV12-3 or TRBV12-4 combines with J gene TRBJ1-1; D is uncertain. The CDR3 covers 13 residues. V dropped 6 bases and J dropped 7 bases, with 15 bases sitting between them. CDR3 sequence reads: CASSRTRNIEAFF. CDR3 coding DNA: TGTGCCAGCAGCAGGACCCGGAATATTGAAGCTTTCTTT.

This clonotype has more than one count but fewer than ten. The genes are TRBV10-3 and TRBJ1-5; tentatively, D is TRBD1 (5 bases). V lost 8 bases and J 2 bases, leaving 16 bases between the germline ends. CDR3 size: 15 residues. Looked up from germline, CDR1 is ENHRY and CDR2 is SYGVKD. The CDR3 bases are TGTGCCATCGGCTTGGGGGGTAGCGGCAATCAGCCCCAGCATTTT. Amino acid sequence: CAIGLGGSGNQPQHF.